Described below is a single T cell receptor (beta chain) sequence and its context. The data were obtained in a study of long-term antiretroviral therapy in people with HIV. Germline V gene lookup returns CDR1 MNHEY and CDR2 SVGAGI. The CDR3 is 15 amino acids. The V end was cut by 10 bases, the J end by 4 bases, with 23 bases between. Samples were assayed with immunoSEQ v3.0 at survey level. The repertoire was sequenced with immunoSEQ multiplex PCR; TCRdb's copy has only in-frame clones and lacks some. The sample shows 25,000 to 35,000 clones, over 70% of them seen only once. Among participants with HIV, every one received treatment in the United States.

The receptor was derived from a man aged 30 to 39 with HIV. The source was unsorted PBMCs, collected 2.7 to 2.9 years after starting antiretroviral therapy. The rearrangement joins TRBV6-5 to TRBJ2-7; perhaps D is TRBD1 or TRBD2 (5 bases each). The CDR3 is CATGPHLVSVYEQYF. The DNA of the CDR3 is TGTGCCACGGGGCCACATCTTGTATCCGTATACGAGCAGTACTTC.